This record looks at one T cell receptor beta chain sequence and its context. The CDR3 runs 14 residues. Germline CDR1 reads SGHTA; CDR2 reads FQGTGA. The V end lost 3 bases, the J end lost 0 bases, and 7 bases lay between the germline ends. The source of the sample is a study of T cell changes during pregnancy in multiple sclerosis. Method: immunoSEQ multiplex PCR; TCRdb's copy keeps in-frame clones and lacks some. The sample includes 50,000 to 65,000 clones, roughly nine tenths of them seen just once. This TCR was sampled from a female donor in good health, enrolled as a control in a pregnancy study. The J gene is TRBJ2-3, the V gene TRBV7-3; D gene unclear. This specimen consisted of peripheral blood, obtained in the first trimester of pregnancy. The CDR3 here is CASSLYSSTDTQYF. For the CDR3, the DNA is TGTGCCAGCAGCTTGTACTCTAGCACAGATACGCAGTATTTT.